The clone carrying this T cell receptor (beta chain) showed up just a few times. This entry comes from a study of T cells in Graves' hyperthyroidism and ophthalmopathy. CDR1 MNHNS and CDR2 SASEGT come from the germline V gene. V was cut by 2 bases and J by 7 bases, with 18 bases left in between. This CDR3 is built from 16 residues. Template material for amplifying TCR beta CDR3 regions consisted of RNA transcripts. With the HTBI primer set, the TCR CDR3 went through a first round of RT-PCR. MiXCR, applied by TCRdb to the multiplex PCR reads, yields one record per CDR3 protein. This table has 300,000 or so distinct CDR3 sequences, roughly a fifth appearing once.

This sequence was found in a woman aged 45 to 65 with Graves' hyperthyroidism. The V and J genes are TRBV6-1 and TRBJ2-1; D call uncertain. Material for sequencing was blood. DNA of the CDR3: TGTGCCAGCAGTGAAACCGGCCACCTCTTTTTGAATGAGCAGTTCTTC. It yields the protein CASSETGHLFLNEQFF.